A selection of T cell receptor beta chains follows, all from one sample in a study of naive and memory T cell subsets. Via MiXCR, TCRdb re-called the UMI-ligation and nested PCR reads, giving one row per CDR3 protein. The repertoire holds about 120,000 distinct CDR3 sequences, around a third seen once, with about 1% in the top ten. The material sequenced was central memory CD4+ T cells from blood. These receptor sequences come from a human donor in good health. The CDR3 runs from the conserved cysteine through the conserved F or W. The order of the fields is V gene, CDR3 protein.

TRBV19,CASKGGRSYNEQFF
TRBV5-1,CASSGKTGGAGETQYF
TRBV7-2,CASSLGSGYTDTQYF
TRBV6-6,CASSPQPSTGSRQPQHF
TRBV6-2/TRBV6-3,CASSRGRGSSYNEQFF
TRBV28,CASSDRPTNEKLFF
TRBV4-2,CASSQVLGGGDNEQFF
TRBV28,CGAGQGTYEQYF
TRBV20-1,CSARRRGDEQYF
TRBV10-2,CASSHRTDQPQHF
TRBV4-1,CASSQDGLAVTDTQYF
TRBV5-1,CASSSHPSSYEQYF
TRBV19,CASSGGITYNEQFF
TRBV19,CASSTGGRSDEQFF
TRBV7-9,CASSSDRGREKLFF
TRBV3-1,CASSQVPYEQYF
TRBV7-2,CASSLDLGQGVSPLHF
TRBV20-1,CSARAGGDGFYGYTF
TRBV6-5,CASSYIDRLGYEQYF
TRBV7-8,CASSLLKETEQYF
TRBV24-1,CATGADYEQFF
TRBV20-1,CSARDLGGSVANEKLFF
TRBV7-6,CASSTTFTGELFF
TRBV29-1,CSVDTKTGTGGREAFF
TRBV9,CASSPAAGGKRSYNEQFF
TRBV6-5,CASSNAEGENYGYTF
TRBV10-3,CAIRETADSYEQYF
TRBV7-9,CASSPRTGTQETQYF
TRBV6-2/TRBV6-3,CASSYGLGGRGDEQYF
TRBV5-4,CASSRQPGLGRETQYF
TRBV14,CASSQDYGNSPLHF
TRBV29-1,CSVARTGWNTEAFF
TRBV30,CAWSTGGPQETQYF
TRBV28,CASSLLARLNTEAFF
TRBV27,CASSFRTGEAFF
TRBV20-1,CSALTPGLVSSYNEQFF
TRBV28,CASSLTVTGIREKLFF
TRBV18,CASSPGTGFDEQFF
TRBV27,CASRIRVNSNQPQHF
TRBV5-1,CASSLYQGDEQFF
TRBV11-2,CASSLDWGTDTQYF